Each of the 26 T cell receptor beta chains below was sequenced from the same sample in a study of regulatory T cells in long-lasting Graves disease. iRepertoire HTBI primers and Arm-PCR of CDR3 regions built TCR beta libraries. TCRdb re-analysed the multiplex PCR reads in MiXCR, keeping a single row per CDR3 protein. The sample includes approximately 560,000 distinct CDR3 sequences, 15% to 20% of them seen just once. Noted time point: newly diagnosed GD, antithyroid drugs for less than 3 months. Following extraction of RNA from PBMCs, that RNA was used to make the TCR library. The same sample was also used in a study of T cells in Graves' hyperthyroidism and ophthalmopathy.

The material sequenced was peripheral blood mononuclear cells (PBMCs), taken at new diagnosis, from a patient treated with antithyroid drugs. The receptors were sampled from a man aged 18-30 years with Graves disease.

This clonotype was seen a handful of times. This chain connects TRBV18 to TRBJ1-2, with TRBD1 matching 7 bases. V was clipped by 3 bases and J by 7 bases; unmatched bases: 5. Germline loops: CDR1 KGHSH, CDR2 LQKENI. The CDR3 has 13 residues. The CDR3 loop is CASSPTGSGGYTF. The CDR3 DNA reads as TGTGCCAGCTCACCGACAGGGTCCGGTGGCTACACCTTC.

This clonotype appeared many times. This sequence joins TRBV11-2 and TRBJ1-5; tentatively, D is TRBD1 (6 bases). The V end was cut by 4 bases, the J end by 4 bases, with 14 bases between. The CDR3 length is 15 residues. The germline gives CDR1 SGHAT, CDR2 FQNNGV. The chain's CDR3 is CASSSNGQTNQPQHF. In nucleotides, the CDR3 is TGTGCCAGCAGCTCGAACGGACAGACTAATCAGCCCCAGCATTTT. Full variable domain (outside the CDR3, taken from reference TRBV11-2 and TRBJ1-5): EAGVAQSPRYKIIEKRQSVAFWCNPISGHATLYWYQQILGQGPKLLIQFQNNGVVDDSQLPKDRFSAERLKGVDSTLKIQPAKLEDSAVYLCASSSNGQTNQPQHFGDGTRLSIL.

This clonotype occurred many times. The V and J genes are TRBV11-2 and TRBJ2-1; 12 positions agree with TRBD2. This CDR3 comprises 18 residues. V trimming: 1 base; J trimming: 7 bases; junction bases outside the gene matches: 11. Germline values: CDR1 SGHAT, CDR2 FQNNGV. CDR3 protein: CASSLGASGRVIVNEQFF. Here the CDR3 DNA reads TGTGCCAGCAGCTTAGGGGCTAGCGGGAGGGTAATCGTAAATGAGCAGTTCTTC.

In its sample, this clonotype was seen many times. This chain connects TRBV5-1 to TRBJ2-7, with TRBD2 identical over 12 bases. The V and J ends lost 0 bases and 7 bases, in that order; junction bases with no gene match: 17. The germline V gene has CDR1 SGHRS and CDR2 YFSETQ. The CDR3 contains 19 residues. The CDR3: CASSLGTLRTSGALGEQYF. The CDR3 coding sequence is TGCGCCAGCAGCTTGGGAACCCTGAGGACTAGCGGGGCCTTAGGGGAGCAGTACTTC.

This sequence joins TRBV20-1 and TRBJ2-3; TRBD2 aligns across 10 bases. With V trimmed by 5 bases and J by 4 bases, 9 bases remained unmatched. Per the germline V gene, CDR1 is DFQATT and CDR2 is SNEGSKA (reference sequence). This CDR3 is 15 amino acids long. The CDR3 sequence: CSALPSGRGPDTQYF. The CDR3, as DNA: TGCAGTGCTCTACCTAGCGGGAGAGGTCCAGATACGCAGTATTTT.

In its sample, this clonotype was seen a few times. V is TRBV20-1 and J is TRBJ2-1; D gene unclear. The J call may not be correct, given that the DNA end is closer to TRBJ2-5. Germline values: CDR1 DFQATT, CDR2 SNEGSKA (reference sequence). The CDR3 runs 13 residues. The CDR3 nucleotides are TGCAGTGCTTATTTTCGAACTCAAGAGACCCAGTACTTC. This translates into CSAYFRTQETQYF.

CDR3 residues: CASSVTFGTGPYEQYF. CDR3 nucleotides: TGTGCCAGTAGTGTAACATTCGGGACAGGACCCTACGAGCAGTACTTC. V and J are TRBV19 and TRBJ2-7, with TRBD1 identical over 8 bases. Germline values: CDR1 LNHDA, CDR2 SQIVND (reference sequence). This CDR3 is built from 16 residues. The junction had 11 bases not matched to a gene; V was cut back by 5 bases and J by 2 bases.

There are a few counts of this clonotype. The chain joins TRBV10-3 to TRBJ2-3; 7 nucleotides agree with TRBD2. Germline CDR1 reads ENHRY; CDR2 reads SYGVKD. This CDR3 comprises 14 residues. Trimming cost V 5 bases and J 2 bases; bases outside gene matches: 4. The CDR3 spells CAISTSANTDTQYF. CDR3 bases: TGTGCCATCAGTACTAGCGCGAACACAGATACGCAGTATTTT.

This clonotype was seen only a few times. CDR3 bases: TGTGCCAGCAGCCCTTTGGGGGCCAGGTACGAGCAGTACTTC. Its protein is CASSPLGARYEQYF. The chain employs TRBV14 and TRBJ2-7; D perhaps matches TRBD1 (6 bases). Germline lookup yields CDR1 SGHDN and CDR2 FVKESK. There are 14 residues in the CDR3. The V gene lost 4 bases and the J gene lost 4 bases, with 14 bases spanning the gap.

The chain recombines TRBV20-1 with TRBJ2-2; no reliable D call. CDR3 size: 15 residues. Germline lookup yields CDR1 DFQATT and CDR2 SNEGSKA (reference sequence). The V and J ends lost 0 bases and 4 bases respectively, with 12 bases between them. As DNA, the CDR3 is TGCAGTGCTAGAGAGGCCCGTTCTGCCACCGGGGAGCTGTTTTTT. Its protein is CSAREARSATGELFF.

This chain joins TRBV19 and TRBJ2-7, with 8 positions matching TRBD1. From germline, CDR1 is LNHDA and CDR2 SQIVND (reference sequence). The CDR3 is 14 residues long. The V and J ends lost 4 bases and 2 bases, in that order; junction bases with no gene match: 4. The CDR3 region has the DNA TGTGCCAGTAGTAAACGACAGGGGACCTACGAGCAGTACTTC. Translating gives CASSKRQGTYEQYF.

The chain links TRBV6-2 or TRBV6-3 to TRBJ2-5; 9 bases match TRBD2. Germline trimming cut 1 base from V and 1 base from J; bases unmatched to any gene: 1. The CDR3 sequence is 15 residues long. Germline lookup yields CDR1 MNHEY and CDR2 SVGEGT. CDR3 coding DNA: TGTGCCAGCAGTTACTTAGCGGGAGCCCAAGAGACCCAGTACTTC. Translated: CASSYLAGAQETQYF.

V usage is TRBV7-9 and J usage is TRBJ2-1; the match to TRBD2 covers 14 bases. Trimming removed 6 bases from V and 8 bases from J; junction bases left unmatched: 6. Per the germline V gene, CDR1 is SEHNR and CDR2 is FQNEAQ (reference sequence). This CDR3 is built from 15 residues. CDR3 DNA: TGTGCCAGCAGATCTGGACTAGCGGGAGGCGATGAGCAGTTCTTC. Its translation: CASRSGLAGGDEQFF.

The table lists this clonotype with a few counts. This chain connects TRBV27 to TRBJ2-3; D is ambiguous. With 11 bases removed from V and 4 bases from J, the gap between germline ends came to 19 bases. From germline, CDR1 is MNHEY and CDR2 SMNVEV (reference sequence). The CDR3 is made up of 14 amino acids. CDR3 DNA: TGTGCCGAGATCTGGGGTTTGGGTGCAGATACGCAGTATTTT. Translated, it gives CAEIWGLGADTQYF.

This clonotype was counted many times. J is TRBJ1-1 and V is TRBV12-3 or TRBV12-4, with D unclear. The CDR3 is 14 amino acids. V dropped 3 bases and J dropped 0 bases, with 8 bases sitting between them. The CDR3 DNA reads TGTGCCAGCAGTTTTGCAAAGATGAACACTGAAGCTTTCTTT. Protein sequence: CASSFAKMNTEAFF.

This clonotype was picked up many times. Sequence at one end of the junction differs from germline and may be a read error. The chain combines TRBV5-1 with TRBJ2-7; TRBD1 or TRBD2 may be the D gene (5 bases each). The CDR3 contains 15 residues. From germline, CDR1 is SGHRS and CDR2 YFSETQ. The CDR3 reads CASSSGTAGSYEQYF. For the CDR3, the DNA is TGTGCCAGCAGCTCGGGGACCGCTGGCTCCTACGAGCAGTACTTC. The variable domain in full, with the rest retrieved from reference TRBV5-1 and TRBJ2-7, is KAGVTQTPRYLIKTRGQQVTLSCSPISGHRSVSWYQQTPGQGLQFLFEYFSETQRNKGNFPGRFSGRQFSNSRSEMNVSTLELGDSALYLCASSSGTAGSYEQYFGPGTRLTVT.

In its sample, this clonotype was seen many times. The CDR3 reads CASARQNNQPQHF. The CDR3 DNA sequence: TGTGCCAGCGCTCGACAAAACAATCAGCCCCAGCATTTT. V usage is TRBV6-2 or TRBV6-3 and J usage is TRBJ1-5, with D uncertain. The CDR3 contains 13 residues. V lost 8 bases and J lost 3, with 11 bases in between. The V gene's germline CDR1 is MNHEY and CDR2 SVGEGT.

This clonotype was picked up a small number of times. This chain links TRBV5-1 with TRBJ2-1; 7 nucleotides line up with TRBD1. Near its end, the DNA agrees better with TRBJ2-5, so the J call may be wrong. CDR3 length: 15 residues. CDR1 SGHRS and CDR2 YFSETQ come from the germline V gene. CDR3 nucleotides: TGCGCCAGCAGCTTGGGGGGGACAGAAAAAGAGACCCAGTACTTC. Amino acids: CASSLGGTEKETQYF.

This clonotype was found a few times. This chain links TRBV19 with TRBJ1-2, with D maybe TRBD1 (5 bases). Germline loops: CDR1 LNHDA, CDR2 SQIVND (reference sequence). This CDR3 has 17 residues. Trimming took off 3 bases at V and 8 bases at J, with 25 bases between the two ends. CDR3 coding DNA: TGTGCCAGTAGTATGCCTCGAGGACGGGACCAAACAAGGGGCTACACCTTC. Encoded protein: CASSMPRGRDQTRGYTF. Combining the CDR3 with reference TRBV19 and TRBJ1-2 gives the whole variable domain DGGITQSPKYLFRKEGQNVTLSCEQNLNHDAMYWYRQDPGQGLRLIYYSQIVNDFQKGDIAEGYSVSREKKESFPLTVTSAQKNPTAFYLCASSMPRGRDQTRGYTFGSGTRLTVV.

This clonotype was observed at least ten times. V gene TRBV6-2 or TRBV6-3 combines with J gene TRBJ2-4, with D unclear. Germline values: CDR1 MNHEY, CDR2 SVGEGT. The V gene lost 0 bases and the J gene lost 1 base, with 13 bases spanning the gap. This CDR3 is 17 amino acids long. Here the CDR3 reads CASSYSIGTSAKNIQYF. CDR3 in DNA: TGTGCCAGCAGTTACTCGATAGGTACCAGTGCCAAAAACATTCAGTACTTC.

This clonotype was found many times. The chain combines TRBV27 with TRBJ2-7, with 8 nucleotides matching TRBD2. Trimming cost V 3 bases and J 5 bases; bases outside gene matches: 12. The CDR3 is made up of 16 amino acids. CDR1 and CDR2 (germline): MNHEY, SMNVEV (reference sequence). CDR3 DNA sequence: TGTGCCAGCAGTTTGGAAGCCGGGACTAGGACGAACGAGCAGTACTTC. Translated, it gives CASSLEAGTRTNEQYF.

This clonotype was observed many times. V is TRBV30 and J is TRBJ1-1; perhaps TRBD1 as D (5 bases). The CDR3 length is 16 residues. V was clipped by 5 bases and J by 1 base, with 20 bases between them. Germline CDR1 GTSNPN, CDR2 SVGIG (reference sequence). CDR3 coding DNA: TGTGCCTGGGCAGACAGAATCGGACCGACGAACACTGAAGCTTTCTTT. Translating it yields CAWADRIGPTNTEAFF. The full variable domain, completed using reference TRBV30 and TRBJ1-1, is SQTIHQWPATLVQPVGSPLSLECTVEGTSNPNLYWYRQAAGRGLQLLFYSVGIGQISSEVPQNLSASRPQDRQFILSSKKLLLSDSGFYLCAWADRIGPTNTEAFFGQGTRLTVV.

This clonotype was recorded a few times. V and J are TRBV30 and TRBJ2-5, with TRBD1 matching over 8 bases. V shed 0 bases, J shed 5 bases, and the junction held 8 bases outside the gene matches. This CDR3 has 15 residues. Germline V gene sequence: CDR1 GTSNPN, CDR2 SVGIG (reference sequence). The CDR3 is CAWSVPGQGFETQYF. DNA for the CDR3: TGTGCCTGGAGTGTACCAGGACAGGGTTTCGAGACCCAGTACTTC.

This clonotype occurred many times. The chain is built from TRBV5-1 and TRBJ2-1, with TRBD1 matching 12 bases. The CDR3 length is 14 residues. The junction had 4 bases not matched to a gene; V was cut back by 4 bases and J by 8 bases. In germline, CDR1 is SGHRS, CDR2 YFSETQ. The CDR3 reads CASSPGTGGDEQFF. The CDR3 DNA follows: TGCGCCAGCAGCCCGGGGACAGGGGGCGATGAGCAGTTCTTC.

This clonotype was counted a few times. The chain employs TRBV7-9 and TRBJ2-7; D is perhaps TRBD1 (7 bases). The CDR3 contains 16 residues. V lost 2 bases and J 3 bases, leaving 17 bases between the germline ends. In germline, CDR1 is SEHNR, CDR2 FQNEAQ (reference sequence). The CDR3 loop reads CASSLRSGGPNYEQYF. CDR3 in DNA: TGTGCCAGCAGCTTACGGTCAGGGGGGCCGAACTACGAGCAGTACTTC.

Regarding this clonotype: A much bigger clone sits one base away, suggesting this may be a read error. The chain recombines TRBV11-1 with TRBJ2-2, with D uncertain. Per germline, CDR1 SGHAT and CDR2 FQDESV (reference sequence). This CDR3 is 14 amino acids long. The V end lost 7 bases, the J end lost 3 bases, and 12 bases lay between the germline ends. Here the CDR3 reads CASNSSRDTGELFF. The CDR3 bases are TGTGCCAGCAACTCCTCTCGAGACACCGGGGAGCTGTTTTTT.